Each of the 22 T cell receptor beta chains below was sequenced from the same sample in a study of cytomegalovirus exposure and HLA in healthy donors. The PCR employed 60 Vbeta primers together with 13 Jbeta primers. The assay was immunoSEQ multiplex PCR, and TCRdb's table has in-frame clones only and misses some. The data contain about 68,000 clones, about 81% of them singletons. Sequencing input: PBMCs. The receptors derive from a human donor in good health.

This chain links TRBV25-1 with TRBJ2-3; D uncertain. Germline CDR1 reads MGHDK; CDR2 reads SYGVNS. V was cut by 1 base and J by 5 bases, with 7 bases left in between. The CDR3 is 13 amino acids. The CDR3 protein is CASSEFTRDTQYF. CDR3 nucleotide sequence: TGTGCCAGCAGTGAATTTACGAGAGATACGCAGTATTTT.

The chain uses TRBV7-2 and TRBJ2-7, with 9 bases matching TRBD1. The germline V gene has CDR1 SGHTA and CDR2 FQGNSA. V dropped 5 bases and J dropped 6; count of bases not matched to a gene: 5. This CDR3 comprises 13 residues. The CDR3: CASSHPDRGEQYF. The CDR3 coding sequence is TGTGCCAGCAGCCACCCGGACAGGGGCGAGCAGTACTTC.

This clone was counted a few times. This sequence joins TRBV7-2 and TRBJ1-3; tentative D call: TRBD1 (5 bases). The CDR3 length is 15 residues. Per germline, CDR1 SGHTA and CDR2 FQGNSA. The germline V and J ends were trimmed by 1 base and 6 bases, with 13 bases remaining between them. CDR3 in DNA: TGTGCCAGCAGCTTAGGGGCTGCAGGGCTAAACACCATATATTTT. Translating it yields CASSLGAAGLNTIYF.

The chain combines TRBV11-3 with TRBJ1-1; D gene ambiguous. The length of the CDR3 is 12 residues. V lost 7 bases to trimming and J lost 12 bases, with 18 bases between them. Germline V gene data show CDR1 as SGHNT and CDR2 as YENEEA. This CDR3 is CASTLRGTSSFF. The CDR3 nucleotides read TGTGCCAGCACCTTGCGAGGTACATCGTCTTTCTTT.

This chain joins TRBV7-2 and TRBJ1-1; no reliable D call. Germline V gene sequence: CDR1 SGHTA, CDR2 FQGNSA. The CDR3 has 12 residues. V was cut by 3 bases and J by 11 bases, with 13 bases left in between. The CDR3 nucleotides are TGTGCCAGCAGCTTGTATTTGGGGAGGGCTTTCTTT. Encoded protein: CASSLYLGRAFF.

The chain links TRBV11-2 to TRBJ2-5; 7 bases are shared with TRBD2. Germline assignment: CDR1 SGHAT and CDR2 FQNNGV. With 0 bases clipped from V and 5 bases from J, the junction kept 15 bases outside the gene matches. This CDR3 is 18 amino acids long. CDR3 nucleotides: TGTGCCAGCAGCTTAGATCTCGTGGTAGCGGGTCGGGGGGAGACCCAGTACTTC. This gives the protein CASSLDLVVAGRGETQYF.

The rearrangement uses TRBV6-1 and TRBJ2-2, with TRBD1 matching 7 bases. The CDR3 is 14 residues long. Germline values: CDR1 MNHNS, CDR2 SASEGT. V dropped 9 bases and J dropped 0; count of bases not matched to a gene: 4. The CDR3, as DNA: TGTGCCAGTGCGACAGGGCCGAACACCGGGGAGCTGTTTTTT. Translation: CASATGPNTGELFF.

The chain combines TRBV7-8 with TRBJ2-7, with 11 bases fitting TRBD1. CDR1 is SGHVS and CDR2 is FQNEAQ in the germline V gene. The J segment lost 4 bases and the V segment lost 5 bases, leaving 4 bases of the junction unmatched. The CDR3 length is 14 residues. CDR3 DNA sequence: TGTGCCAGCAGCACCGGGACAGGGGGATACGAGCAGTACTTC. Protein: CASSTGTGGYEQYF. Full variable domain (missing parts from reference TRBV7-8 and TRBJ2-7): GAGVSQSPRYKVAKRGQDVALRCDPISGHVSLFWYQQALGQGPEFLTYFQNEAQLDKSGLPSDRFFAERPEGSVSTLKIQRTQQEDSAVYLCASSTGTGGYEQYFGPGTRLTVT.

J is TRBJ2-2 and V is TRBV6-6; no definite D call. From germline, CDR1 is MNHNY and CDR2 SVGAGI (reference sequence). The CDR3 has 10 amino acids. The V end was cut by 6 bases, the J end by 8 bases, with 4 bases between. CDR3 amino acids: CASRRGELFF. In DNA, the CDR3 is TGTGCCAGCAGGAGGGGGGAGCTGTTTTTT.

The chain joins TRBV9 to TRBJ1-1; TRBD1 matches 7 bases. The CDR3 has 14 amino acids. From germline, CDR1 is SGDLS and CDR2 YYNGEE. The trim removed 3 bases at V and 5 bases at J, leaving 7 bases unmatched. The CDR3 sequence is CASSETGAGTEAFF. Here the CDR3 DNA reads TGTGCCAGCAGCGAAACAGGGGCGGGAACTGAAGCTTTCTTT.

The rearrangement uses TRBV13 and TRBJ2-7; 8 bases agree with TRBD1. CDR3 length: 15 residues. From germline, CDR1 is PRHDT and CDR2 FYEKMQ (reference sequence). The junction had 7 bases not matched to a gene; V was cut back by 4 bases and J by 2 bases. Here the CDR3 DNA reads TGTGCCAGCAGCTCCCCCGGGACAGGTCCCTACGAGCAGTACTTC. Translated, it gives CASSSPGTGPYEQYF.

This rearrangement joins TRBV30 to TRBJ2-1; tentative D call: TRBD1 (5 bases). CDR1 and CDR2 from the germline V gene are GTSNPN and SVGIG (reference sequence). V was clipped by 1 base and J by 0 bases, with 10 bases between them. This CDR3 spans 15 amino acids. The CDR3 DNA reads as TGTGCCTGGAGTGGACAGCGCAGCTCCTACAATGAGCAGTTCTTC. It yields the protein CAWSGQRSSYNEQFF. Using reference TRBV30 and TRBJ2-1 for the parts outside the CDR3, the full variable domain is SQTIHQWPATLVQPVGSPLSLECTVEGTSNPNLYWYRQAAGRGLQLLFYSVGIGQISSEVPQNLSASRPQDRQFILSSKKLLLSDSGFYLCAWSGQRSSYNEQFFGPGTRLTVL.

This chain links TRBV19 with TRBJ2-5, with 7 bases that match TRBD1. Germline CDR1 is LNHDA and CDR2 is SQIVND (reference sequence). The V and J ends lost 6 bases and 2 bases, in that order; junction bases with no gene match: 3. The CDR3 sequence is 13 residues long. This CDR3 reads CASRNRGQETQYF. The CDR3 coding sequence is TGTGCCAGTAGGAACAGGGGTCAAGAGACCCAGTACTTC.

CDR3 sequence: CASSLVGGFYEQYF. In DNA form, the CDR3 reads TGTGCCAGCAGCCTTGTAGGGGGCTTTTACGAGCAGTACTTC. The chain employs TRBV5-6 and TRBJ2-7, with 7 bases matching TRBD1. Germline V gives CDR1 SGHDT, CDR2 YYEEEE. The CDR3 consists of 14 residues. V lost 4 bases to trimming and J lost 4 bases; unmatched junction nucleotides: 8.

The J gene is TRBJ2-3, the V gene TRBV7-9; TRBD2 is a possible D gene (6 bases). This CDR3 spans 15 amino acids. The germline V gene has CDR1 SEHNR and CDR2 FQNEAQ (reference sequence). V was trimmed by 3 bases and J by 2 bases, leaving 12 bases between them. The CDR3 sequence: CASSFGGAPTDTQYF. The CDR3 DNA reads TGTGCCAGCAGCTTTGGCGGGGCCCCCACAGATACGCAGTATTTT.

The V call is TRBV18, the J call TRBJ2-5; 13 nucleotides match TRBD2. The V and J ends lost 3 bases and 0 bases, in that order; junction bases with no gene match: 7. The CDR3 loop spans 18 amino acids. From germline, CDR1 is KGHSH and CDR2 LQKENI. The CDR3 DNA follows: TGTGCCAGCTCACCGGTACTAGCGGGGGGGAGACACCAAGAGACCCAGTACTTC. Protein product: CASSPVLAGGRHQETQYF.

This chain links TRBV5-4 with TRBJ2-7; TRBD2 agrees at 7 bases. Trimming cost V 0 bases and J 5 bases; bases outside gene matches: 5. The CDR3 is 14 residues long. Germline V CDR1 and CDR2: SGHNT, YYREEE (reference sequence). In DNA, the CDR3 is TGTGCCAGCAGCTTGGGCGGGGGTAATAACGAGCAGTACTTC. It is translated as CASSLGGGNNEQYF. Full variable domain (remainder filled in from reference TRBV5-4 and TRBJ2-7): ETGVTQSPTHLIKTRGQQVTLRCSSQSGHNTVSWYQQALGQGPQFIFQYYREEENGRGNFPPRFSGLQFPNYSSELNVNALELDDSALYLCASSLGGGNNEQYFGPGTRLTVT.

J is TRBJ1-5 and V is TRBV28; 9 bases align to TRBD1. The V gene's germline CDR1 is MDHEN and CDR2 SYDVKM. This CDR3 spans 15 amino acids. Trimming cost V 5 bases and J 3 bases; bases outside gene matches: 5. The CDR3 is CASSDYRGPNQPQHF. Here the CDR3 DNA reads TGTGCCAGCAGTGATTACAGGGGGCCCAATCAGCCCCAGCATTTT.

This sequence joins TRBV27 and TRBJ2-2, with 10 bases matching TRBD2. The ends lost 5 bases at V and 3 bases at J; junction bases unmatched: 6. Germline CDR1 MNHEY, CDR2 SMNVEV (reference sequence). The CDR3 covers 16 residues. The CDR3 here is CASSVSGGADTGELFF. CDR3 sequence (DNA): TGTGCCAGCAGTGTAAGCGGGGGGGCGGACACCGGGGAGCTGTTTTTT.

J is TRBJ2-7 and V is TRBV7-3, with 7 bases aligning to TRBD1. Trimming cost V 5 bases and J 1 base; bases outside gene matches: 5. The CDR3 consists of 14 residues. CDR1 and CDR2 (germline): SGHTA, FQGTGA. CDR3 sequence: CASSQYRGSYEQYF. CDR3 bases: TGTGCCAGCAGCCAGTACAGGGGTTCCTACGAGCAGTACTTC. The whole variable domain, filled in from reference TRBV7-3 and TRBJ2-7, reads GAGVSQTPSNKVTEKGKYVELRCDPISGHTALYWYRQSLGQGPEFLIYFQGTGAADDSGLPNDRFFAVRPEGSVSTLKIQRTERGDSAVYLCASSQYRGSYEQYFGPGTRLTVT.

The chain couples TRBV5-4 to TRBJ2-7; maybe TRBD2 (5 bases). Germline CDR1 SGHNT, CDR2 YYREEE (reference sequence). Trimming stripped 0 bases from V and 3 bases from J, with 10 bases between. The CDR3 length is 14 residues. This CDR3 reads CASSLGGRDYEQYF. In DNA form, the CDR3 reads TGTGCCAGCAGCTTGGGAGGACGGGACTACGAGCAGTACTTC.

This chain links TRBV11-2 with TRBJ2-7; 10 bases line up with TRBD2. The J segment lost 0 bases and the V segment lost 5 bases, leaving 13 bases of the junction unmatched. Per the germline V gene, CDR1 is SGHAT and CDR2 is FQNNGV. The CDR3 spans 18 residues. CDR3 sequence (DNA): TGTGCCAGCAGCCTGCGGCAGACGGGACTAGCGAGCTCCTACGAGCAGTACTTC. Translating it yields CASSLRQTGLASSYEQYF.